The TCR beta chain under discussion was sequenced for a study of beta chain features in type 1 diabetes. Whole-study results and caveats: Significant though moderate, a shortening of TCRB CDR3s appeared in all four CD4+ subsets of Type 1 diabetes patients.

This clone was picked up a small number of times. Its antigen is currently unknown. One heparinised draw, averaging about 0.11 L, was taken per donor. CDR1 and CDR2 from the germline V gene are GTSNPN and SVGIG (reference sequence). This CDR3 is 12 amino acids long. Isolated RNA was reverse transcribed in full, so expressed TCRB transcripts were sequenced. Deep immunoSEQ sequencing covered naive, central memory and regulatory T cell samples. The repertoire was sequenced with immunoSEQ multiplex PCR; TCRdb's copy has only in-frame clones and lacks some. Seen here are around 330,000 clones, roughly 9.6% observed once, and the top ten hold 0.015%.

The specimen sequenced was naive CD4+ T cells from blood. The chain carries TRBV30 and TRBJ2-5; D not certain. The J call is doubtful: the DNA matches TRBJ2-7 better. This TCR was recovered from a woman in her twenties or thirties in good health. CDR3 nucleotides: TGTGCCTGTTCCAGGTCCGCCTACGAGCAGTACTTC. It codes for CACSRSAYEQYF.